This T cell receptor (beta chain) was sequenced for a study of OX40 agonist ivuxolimab in advanced cancers. Study information: The group had a mean age of around 64 years, ranged from about 23 to 85, and was roughly 80% male.

The CDR3 is made up of 14 amino acids. Germline V lookup: CDR1 SGHTA, CDR2 FQGNSA. Trimming shortened V by 4 bases and J by 4 bases, and 14 bases separated the two germline ends. TCRdb keeps only in-frame clones here, not all; method: immunoSEQ multiplex PCR. The sample yields about 86,000 clones, 80% to 95% seen once. Specimen: CD4+ or CD8+ T cells sorted from blood, collected in a trial of the OX40 agonist ivuxolimab. J is TRBJ2-7 and V is TRBV7-2, with D perhaps matching TRBD2 (5 bases). This sequence was found in an adult with an advanced solid tumor such as melanoma, head and neck, liver or kidney cancer. The CDR3 DNA follows: TGTGCCAGCAGCTCCGGGATCGCCACTTACGAGCAGTACTTC. Its protein product is CASSSGIATYEQYF.